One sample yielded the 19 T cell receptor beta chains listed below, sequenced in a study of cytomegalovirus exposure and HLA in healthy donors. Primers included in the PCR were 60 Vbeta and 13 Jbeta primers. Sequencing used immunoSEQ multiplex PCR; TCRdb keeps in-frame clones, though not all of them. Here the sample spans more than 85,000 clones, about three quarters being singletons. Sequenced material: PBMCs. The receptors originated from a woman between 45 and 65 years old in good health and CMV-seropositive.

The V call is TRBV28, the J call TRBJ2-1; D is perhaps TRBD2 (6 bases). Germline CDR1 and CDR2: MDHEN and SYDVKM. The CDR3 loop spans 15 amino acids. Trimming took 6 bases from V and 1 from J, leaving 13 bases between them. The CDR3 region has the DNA TGTGCCAGCAGGACTAGACTGCTATCCTACAATGAGCAGTTCTTC. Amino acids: CASRTRLLSYNEQFF.

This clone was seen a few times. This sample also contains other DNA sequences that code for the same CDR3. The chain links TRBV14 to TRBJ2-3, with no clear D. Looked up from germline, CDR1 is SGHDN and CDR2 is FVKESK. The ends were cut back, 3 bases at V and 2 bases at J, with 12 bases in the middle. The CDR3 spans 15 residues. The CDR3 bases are TGTGCCAGCAGCCAGTTCCTCGTCCCCACAGATACGCAGTATTTT. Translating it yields CASSQFLVPTDTQYF.

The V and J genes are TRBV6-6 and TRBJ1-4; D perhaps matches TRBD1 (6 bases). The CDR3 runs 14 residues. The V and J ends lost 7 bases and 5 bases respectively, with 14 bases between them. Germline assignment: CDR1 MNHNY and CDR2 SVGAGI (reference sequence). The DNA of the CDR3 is TGTGCCAGCACTATAGGCAGGGGCAATGAAAAACTGTTTTTT. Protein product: CASTIGRGNEKLFF.

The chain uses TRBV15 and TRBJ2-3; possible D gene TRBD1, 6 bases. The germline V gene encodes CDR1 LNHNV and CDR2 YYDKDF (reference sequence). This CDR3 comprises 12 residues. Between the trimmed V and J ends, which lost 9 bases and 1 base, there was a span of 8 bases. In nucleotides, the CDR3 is TGTGCCACGGCAGGGGGCACAGATACGCAGTATTTT. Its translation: CATAGGTDTQYF.

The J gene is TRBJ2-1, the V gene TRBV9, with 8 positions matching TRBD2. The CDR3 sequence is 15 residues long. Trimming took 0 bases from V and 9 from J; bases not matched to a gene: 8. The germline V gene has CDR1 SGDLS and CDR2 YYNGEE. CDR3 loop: CASSVGSGGRREQFF. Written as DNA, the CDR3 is TGTGCCAGCAGCGTAGGTTCGGGAGGGAGACGTGAGCAGTTCTTC. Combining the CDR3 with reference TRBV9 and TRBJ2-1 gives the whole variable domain DSGVTQTPKHLITATGQRVTLRCSPRSGDLSVYWYQQSLDQGLQFLIQYYNGEERAKGNILERFSAQQFPDLHSELNLSSLELGDSALYFCASSVGSGGRREQFFGPGTRLTVL.

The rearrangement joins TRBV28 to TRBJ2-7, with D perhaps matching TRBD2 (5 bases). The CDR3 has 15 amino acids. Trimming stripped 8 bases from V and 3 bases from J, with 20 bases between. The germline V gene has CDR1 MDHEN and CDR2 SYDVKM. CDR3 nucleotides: TGTGCCAGCGGGCCCAGACTAATCACGCACTACGAGCAGTACTTC. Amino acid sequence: CASGPRLITHYEQYF.

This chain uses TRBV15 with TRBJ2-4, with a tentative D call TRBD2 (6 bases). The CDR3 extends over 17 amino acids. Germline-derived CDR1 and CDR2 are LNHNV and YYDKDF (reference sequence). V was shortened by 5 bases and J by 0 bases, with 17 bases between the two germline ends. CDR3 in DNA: TGTGCCACCAGCGGGTGGAGTAGCGGCCTAGCCAAAAACATTCAGTACTTC. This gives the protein CATSGWSSGLAKNIQYF.

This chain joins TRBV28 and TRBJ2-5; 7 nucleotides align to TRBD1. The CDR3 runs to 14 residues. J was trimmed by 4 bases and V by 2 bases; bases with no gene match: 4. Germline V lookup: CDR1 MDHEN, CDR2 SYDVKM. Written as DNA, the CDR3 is TGTGCCAGCAGTTTACAGGGGGTCGGAGAGACCCAGTACTTC. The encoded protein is CASSLQGVGETQYF.

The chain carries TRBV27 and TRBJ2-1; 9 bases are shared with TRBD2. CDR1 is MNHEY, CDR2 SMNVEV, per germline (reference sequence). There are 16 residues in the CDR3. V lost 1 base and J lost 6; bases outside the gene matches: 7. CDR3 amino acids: CASSLWAGGPSNEQFF. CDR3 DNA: TGTGCCAGCAGTTTATGGGCGGGAGGGCCTTCCAATGAGCAGTTCTTC.

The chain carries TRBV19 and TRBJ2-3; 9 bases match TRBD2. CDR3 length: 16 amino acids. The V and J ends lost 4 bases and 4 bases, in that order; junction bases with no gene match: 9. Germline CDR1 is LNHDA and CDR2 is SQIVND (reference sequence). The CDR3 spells CASSTPSGMRADTQYF. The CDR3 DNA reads TGTGCCAGTAGTACCCCTAGCGGGATGAGGGCAGATACGCAGTATTTT. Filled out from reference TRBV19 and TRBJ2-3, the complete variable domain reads DGGITQSPKYLFRKEGQNVTLSCEQNLNHDAMYWYRQDPGQGLRLIYYSQIVNDFQKGDIAEGYSVSREKKESFPLTVTSAQKNPTAFYLCASSTPSGMRADTQYFGPGTRLTVL.

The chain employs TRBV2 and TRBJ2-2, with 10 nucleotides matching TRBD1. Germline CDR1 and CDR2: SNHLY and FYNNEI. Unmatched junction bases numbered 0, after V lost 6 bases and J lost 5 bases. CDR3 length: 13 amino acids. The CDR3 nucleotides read TGTGCCAGCAGGGACAGGGGGACCGGGGAGCTGTTTTTT. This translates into CASRDRGTGELFF.

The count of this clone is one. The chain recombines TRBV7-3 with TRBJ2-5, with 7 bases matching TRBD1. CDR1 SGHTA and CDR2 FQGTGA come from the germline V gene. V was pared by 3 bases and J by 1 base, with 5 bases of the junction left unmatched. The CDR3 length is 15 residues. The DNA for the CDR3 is TGTGCCAGCAGCTTGGCAGGGGGTGTCCAAGAGACCCAGTACTTC. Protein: CASSLAGGVQETQYF.

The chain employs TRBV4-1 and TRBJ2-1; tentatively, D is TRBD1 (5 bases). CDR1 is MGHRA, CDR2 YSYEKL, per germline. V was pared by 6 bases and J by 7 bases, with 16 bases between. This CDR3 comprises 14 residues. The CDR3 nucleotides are TGCGCCAGCAGTGCCAGGACACAAAGGAATGAGCAGTTCTTC. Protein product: CASSARTQRNEQFF.

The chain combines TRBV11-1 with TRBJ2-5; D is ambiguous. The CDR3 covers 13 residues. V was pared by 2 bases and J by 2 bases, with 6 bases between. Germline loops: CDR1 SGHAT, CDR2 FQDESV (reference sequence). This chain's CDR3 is CASSLTLQETQYF. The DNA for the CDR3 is TGTGCCAGCAGCTTAACGCTACAAGAGACCCAGTACTTC.

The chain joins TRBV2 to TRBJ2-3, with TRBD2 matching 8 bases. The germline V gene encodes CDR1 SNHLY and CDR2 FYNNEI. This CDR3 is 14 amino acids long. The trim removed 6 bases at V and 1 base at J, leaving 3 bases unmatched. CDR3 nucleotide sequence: TGTGCCAGCAGACTAGCGGCGGGCACAGATACGCAGTATTTT. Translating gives CASRLAAGTDTQYF.

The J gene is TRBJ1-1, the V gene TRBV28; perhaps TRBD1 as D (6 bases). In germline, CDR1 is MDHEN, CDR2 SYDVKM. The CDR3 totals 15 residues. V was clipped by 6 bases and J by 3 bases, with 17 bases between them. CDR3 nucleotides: TGTGCCAGCAGAGGGGGAAATGTCGGGGACACTGAAGCTTTCTTT. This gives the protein CASRGGNVGDTEAFF. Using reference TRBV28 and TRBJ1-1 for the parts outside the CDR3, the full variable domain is DVKVTQSSRYLVKRTGEKVFLECVQDMDHENMFWYRQDPGLGLRLIYFSYDVKMKEKGDIPEGYSVSREKKERFSLILESASTNQTSMYLCASRGGNVGDTEAFFGQGTRLTVV.

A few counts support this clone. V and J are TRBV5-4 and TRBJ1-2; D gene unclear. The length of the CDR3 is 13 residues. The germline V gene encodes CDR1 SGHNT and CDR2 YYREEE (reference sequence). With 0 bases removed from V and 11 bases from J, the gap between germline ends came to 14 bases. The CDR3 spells CASSLVSTHYYTF. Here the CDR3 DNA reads TGTGCCAGCAGCTTGGTCTCCACCCACTATTACACCTTC.

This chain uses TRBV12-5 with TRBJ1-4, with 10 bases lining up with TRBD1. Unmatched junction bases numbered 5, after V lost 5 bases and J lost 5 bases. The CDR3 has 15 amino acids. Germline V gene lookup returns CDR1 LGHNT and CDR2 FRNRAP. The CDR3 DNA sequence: TGTGCTAGTGGTCCAAGGACAGGGGGGAATGAAAAACTGTTTTTT. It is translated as CASGPRTGGNEKLFF.

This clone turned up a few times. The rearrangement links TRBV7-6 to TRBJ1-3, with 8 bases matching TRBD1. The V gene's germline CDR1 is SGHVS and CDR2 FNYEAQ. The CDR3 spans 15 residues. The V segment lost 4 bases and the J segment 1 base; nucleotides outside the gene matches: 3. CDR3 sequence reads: CASSSTGGSGNTIYF. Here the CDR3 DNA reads TGTGCCAGCAGCTCAACAGGGGGTTCTGGAAACACCATATATTTT.